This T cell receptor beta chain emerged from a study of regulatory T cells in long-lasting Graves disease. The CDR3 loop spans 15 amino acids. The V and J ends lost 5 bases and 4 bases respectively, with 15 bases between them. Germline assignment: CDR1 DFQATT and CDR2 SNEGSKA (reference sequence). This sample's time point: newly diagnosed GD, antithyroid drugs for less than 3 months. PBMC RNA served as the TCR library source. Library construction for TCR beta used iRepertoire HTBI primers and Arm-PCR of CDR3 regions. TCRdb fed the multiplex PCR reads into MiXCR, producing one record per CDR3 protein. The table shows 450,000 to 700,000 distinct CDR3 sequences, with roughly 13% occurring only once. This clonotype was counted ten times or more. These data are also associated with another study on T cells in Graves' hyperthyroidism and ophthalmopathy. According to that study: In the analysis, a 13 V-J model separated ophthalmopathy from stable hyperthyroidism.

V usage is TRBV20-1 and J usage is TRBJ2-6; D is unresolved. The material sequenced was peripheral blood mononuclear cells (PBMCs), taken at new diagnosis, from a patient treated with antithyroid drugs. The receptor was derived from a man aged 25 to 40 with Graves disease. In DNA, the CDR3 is TGCAGTGCTGCCGCGGATCTGGTGGGGGCCAACGTCCTGACTTTC. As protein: CSAAADLVGANVLTF.